This paragraph covers one T cell receptor beta chain sequence. This clone was picked up one time. There is no known antigen for this receptor. Base-call qualities are not available, and no considerably larger clone is one nucleotide away. The sample belongs to a study of cytomegalovirus exposure and HLA in healthy donors (dated by TCRdb to 2015 to 2018). Regarding the research as a whole: In an earlier analysis of 587 of the donors, 250 to 350 Gb of sequence data and approximately 100 million unique TCR beta sequences from approximately 180 million T cells were reported. Both class I and class II loci were covered by HLA typing, at four-digit resolution. Using immunosequencing, the study profiled T cell repertoires from 500 to 800 subjects and related those repertoires to cytomegalovirus serostatus. A later genetic analysis used genome-wide SNP genotypes for about 65% of the roughly 670 donors, treating that subset as a discovery cohort. Typing coverage differed by locus: A, B, C, DRB1 and DQB1 were typed in roughly 629-640 donors, DQA1 in approximately 520, DPA1 in around 610, and DPB1 in around 490. The study was designed to test whether signatures of past pathogen exposure could be identified by cataloging public T cell receptors. An earlier analysis of around 580 of the donors used high-throughput TCR beta sequencing to judge whether each TCR beta V gene segment behaved as functional or pseudogenic. Donor age, sex, ethnicity and CMV serostatus were collected together with the repertoire data. In a later analysis, previously published TCR beta repertoires from 670 or so donors were re-analyzed and high-resolution HLA genotyping was added so that TCR occurrence patterns could be studied. On average, about 240,000 unique TCR beta nucleotide sequences were sequenced per donor among about 400 genotyped donors of the cohort, with roughly 20% of those sequences being non-productive. The later analysis used no new phenotypic data to find candidate immune exposures, relying instead on TCR beta sequences and their occurrence across donors. Because of strong linkage in the cohort, roughly 5 DR-DQ haplotypes were treated as single units for association and clustering. Among the roughly 400 genotyped donors, approximately 76% belonged to the genetic ancestry cluster associated with self-reported Caucasian donors. In addition to the first cohort of roughly 670 subjects, a separate validation cohort of under 150 different subjects was used. An early release that covered roughly 600 HLA-typed donors contained 250 to 350 gigabases of sequencing data and roughly 84 million unique TCR sequences. High-throughput TCR immunosequencing, statistical association of individual TCRs with disease status, and machine learning were combined to predict cytomegalovirus infection status. All discovery cohort repertoires had been generated on a single sequencing platform. Summary of the overall study and its limitations: Because some donors lacked HLA typing at each locus, the association tests relied only on the typed subset. In a later analysis, the rate of TCR association differed among HLA loci, with DRB1 alleles having the most associated TCRs and HLA-C alleles having the fewest. The 87-base-pair reads could not distinguish some IMGT-functional V segments, including TRBV6-2 and TRBV6-3, so those segments were excluded. A later analysis found that HLA-associated TCR beta chains were more clonally expanded and had lower generation probabilities than equally common non-associated chains. The study listed 150 to 200 TCR beta chains as associated with cytomegalovirus. In vitro tests confirmed that three of the cytomegalovirus-associated TCR beta chains recognize cytomegalovirus antigens. A later analysis reported that several top co-occurrence clusters appeared linked to parvovirus B19, influenza, CMV and Epstein-Barr virus. Strong co-occurrence of HLA alleles, especially DR and DQ, made assigning TCR associations to individual alleles difficult. The classifier was reported to diagnose cytomegalovirus status with high specificity and sensitivity in both the original cohort and the validation cohort. Across donors, most TCR sequences were observed very rarely, whereas some public TCRs were present in many individuals. Correlated functional status among segregating V segments might reflect linkage disequilibrium, but an unknown experimental factor could not be ruled out. A further reported finding was that TCR beta sequences accurately predicted the HLA-A and HLA-B alleles for most subjects in the first cohort. A later analysis associated roughly 17,000 TCR beta sequences with specific HLA alleles at a false discovery rate of 0.05. According to a later genetic analysis, donors in an Asian-associated ancestry cluster had fewer N-insertions in productive TCRs than the approximately 700-donor mean. Because counts were too low, more than 15 rarely observed V segments, including chromosome 9 orphons, were excluded from the earlier analysis of around 590 of the donors. In an earlier analysis of 587 of the donors, most TCR beta V segments were observed in productive rearrangements about 87% or about 30% of the time, broadly matching IMGT annotations. An association between a missense DCLRE1C variant and V-gene and J-gene trimming of TCR beta chains was found in a later genetic analysis and replicated in an independent cohort. A cluster of highly shared sequence variants was judged likely to represent a technical artifact of the sequencing pipeline. Only TCR beta chains were sequenced in this cohort, and the absence of alpha or paired-chain data limited detectable features. According to the authors, the approach could potentially be generalized to other disease states and immunological phenotypes. Presence/absence analyses assumed roughly uniform sequencing depth across donors, an assumption that may not hold. A later analysis found that most CMV-associated TCR beta chains appeared HLA-restricted, with HLA associations seemingly driven largely by CMV exposure. CMV serostatus was the only immune exposure information available for the cohort.

In total, approximately 700 healthy bone marrow donors made up the cohort. All cohort members were sampled while nominally healthy, although unrecorded immune exposures were likely present. The donor tested CMV seronegative, placing the donor among the 350 or so seronegative members of the cohort. A peripheral blood sample was provided by each donor, and peripheral blood mononuclear cells were used for TCR beta sequencing. The Qiagen DNeasy Blood Extraction Kit was used to extract genomic DNA from the blood cell samples. Library preparation employed the immunoSEQ multiplex PCR assay. For the multiplex PCR, a mixture combining 60 forward primers for TCR Vbeta segments and 13 reverse primers for TCR Jbeta segments was used. The CDR3 region of rearranged TCR beta genes was amplified from genomic DNA by a multiplex PCR assay. The amplified TCR beta libraries were sequenced on the Illumina HiSeq System as 87-base-pair reads. The original pipeline was this. A later analysis tallied 80 million to 95 million unique TCR beta chains across the 660 or so repertoires, and some 10 million of those chains were shared by two or more donors. Raw reads were error-corrected and collapsed into unique sequences with a nearest-neighbor algorithm that merged closely related sequences to remove PCR and sequencing errors. To assign V, D and J gene segments, CDR3 sequences were aligned to IMGT reference sequences. For a sequence to be retained, a match of at least six nucleotides to both a V gene segment and a J gene segment was required. A rearrangement counted as productive if the CDR3 had no stop codons and remained in frame with V and J, and every other rearrangement counted as non-productive. CDR3 was defined according to IMGT convention as the region running from the second conserved V-encoded cysteine to the conserved J-encoded phenylalanine. The earlier analysis of approximately 590 of the donors excluded any sequence lacking an unambiguous match to a single V gene segment. In an earlier analysis of around 590 of the donors, a V segment was called functional when productive rearrangements were above 56.7%, and segregating when the standard deviation between donors exceeded 5%. A statistical classification framework was developed to diagnose cytomegalovirus status using the catalog of TCR beta chain sequences. V and J gene assignment, in a later analysis, came from comparing TCR nucleotide sequences with IMGT/GENE-DB human TR gene sequences. In a later analysis, CDR3 sequences and most-parsimonious VDJ recombination scenarios were assigned using the TCRdist pipeline. In a later analysis, each TCR beta chain was defined by its CDR3 amino acid sequence together with its V-gene family, and reads without a unique V-gene family were excluded. In a later analysis, 500 to 700 highly shared, low-generation-probability nucleotide sequences were removed to address suspected cross-contamination and a sequencing artifact. For each public chain, a later analysis derived a clonal expansion index from normalized ranks of inferred template counts within each repertoire. A later analysis computed generation probabilities with a VDJ recombination model fitted to out-of-frame rearrangements, and checked the results against IGoR. Hypergeometric tests were used in a later analysis to score TCR-TCR, TCR-HLA and TCR-CMV co-occurrence, with a repertoire-size bias correction applied to the TCR pairs. In a later analysis, false discovery rates were estimated by permuting HLA or CMV assignments 20 times. A later analysis grouped co-occurring TCRs with DBSCAN, adding TCRdist sequence similarity when clustering within HLA-allele-positive subsets. For co-occurrence clustering, repertoires with fewer than 30,000 or more than 120,000 public chains were excluded, along with several repertoires with anomalous nucleotide sharing. Not all clones reach the TCRdb copy of this immuneACCESS table, which keeps in-frame sequences only. Checked studies attribute under half of the gap to unresolved V genes and leave the rest unexplained. V, J and clone size are taken as reported in that table, and D and trimming were inferred from the DNA itself. Present in this sample are 250,000 or so clones, about nine tenths of which were seen just once. The ten largest clonotypes hold 1.7% of the sample.

The cysteine opens and the phenylalanine closes a CDR3 of 16 amino acids. The kept DNA is CDR3 alone, 48 bases in frame from the first base. The V and J ends are trimmed by 3 bases and 0 bases, leaving 12 bases between them. CDR1 and CDR2 were assigned from the germline V gene as MGHDK and SYGVNS. The sequenced sample was PBMCs. The receptor was isolated from a girl aged 2-10 years in good health and CMV-seronegative. The sequence joins TRBV25-1 to TRBJ1-3; the D gene is not confidently resolved. The DNA sequence is given as TGTGCCAGCAGTGACCCCCTCGGGGACTCTGGAAACACCATATATTTT. Its translation is CASSDPLGDSGNTIYF.